The clone carrying this TCR beta chain was picked up many times. Antigen: not known. This CDR3 has 13 amino acids. Germline CDR1 is DFQATT and CDR2 is SNEGSKA (reference sequence). V trimming: 3 bases; J trimming: 7 bases; junction bases outside the gene matches: 3. The entry originates in a study of blood T cells in healthy people across ages. Using a J-beta primer mix together with a sample-barcoded 5' primer, a second PCR was run for about 6 to 12 cycles. All cDNA molecules were each tagged by a template-switch adaptor with 12 random nucleotides. Every sample produced at least 2.5 million CDR3-containing paired-end reads. TCRdb independently ran MiXCR on the 5' RACE reads; one entry per CDR3 protein. The table records 800,000 to 950,000 distinct CDR3 sequences, roughly 34% of them present only once. General study points: Those diversity estimates obtained from one million T cells were thought to be underestimates.

J is TRBJ2-1 and V is TRBV20-1; 10 bases are a match to TRBD2. Sequenced material: blood. This receptor was obtained from a man aged 18 to 35 in good health. CDR3 coding DNA: TGCAGTGCTAGGGAGCGGGGGGGGAATGAGCAGTTCTTC. Translating it yields CSARERGGNEQFF.